This T cell receptor (beta chain) was found in a study of shared clonotypes between healthy human individuals. Original data processing: Filtering of immunoSEQ junctional sequences could not match full-length read filtering. Profiling relied on immunoSEQ multiplex PCR, and the TCRdb table lists in-frame clones only, not all of them. The V and J calls and the clone size are those of that table, but D and trimming were determined from the DNA. Of 650,000 to 800,000 clones detected, just under 75% appear once; the ten largest clones hold approximately 1.8%. Between the trimmed V and J ends, which lost 7 bases and 6 bases, there was a span of 17 bases. Per germline, CDR1 SGHRS and CDR2 YFSETQ. The CDR3 sequence is 14 residues long.

The specimen sequenced was memory CD4+ T cells sorted from blood. The subset denotes: CD45RA-negative fraction. The receptor was isolated from a young woman in good health. The chain recombines TRBV5-1 with TRBJ2-1; no firm D call. CDR3 DNA: TGCGCCAGCCGGTTGGCGACCAACATCAATGAGCAGTTCTTC. It codes for CASRLATNINEQFF. Based on the CDR3 plus reference TRBV5-1 and TRBJ2-1, the full variable domain is KAGVTQTPRYLIKTRGQQVTLSCSPISGHRSVSWYQQTPGQGLQFLFEYFSETQRNKGNFPGRFSGRQFSNSRSEMNVSTLELGDSALYLCASRLATNINEQFFGPGTRLTVL.